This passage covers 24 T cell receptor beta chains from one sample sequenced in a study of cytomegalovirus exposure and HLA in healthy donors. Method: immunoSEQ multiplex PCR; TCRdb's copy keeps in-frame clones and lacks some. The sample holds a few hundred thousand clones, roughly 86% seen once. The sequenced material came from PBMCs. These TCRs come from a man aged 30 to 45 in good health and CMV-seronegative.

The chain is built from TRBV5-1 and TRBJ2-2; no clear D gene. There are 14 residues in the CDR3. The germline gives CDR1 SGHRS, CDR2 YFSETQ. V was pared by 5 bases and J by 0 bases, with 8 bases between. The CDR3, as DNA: TGCGCCAGCAGTACACAATCGAACACCGGGGAGCTGTTTTTT. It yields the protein CASSTQSNTGELFF.

Here the CDR3 DNA reads TGTGCCACCAGCAGAGACCGGCAGGCAACTAATGAAAAACTGTTTTTT. Residues: CATSRDRQATNEKLFF. The chain has TRBV15 and TRBJ1-4; D gene ambiguous. Between the trimmed V and J ends, which lost 0 bases and 0 bases, there was a span of 8 bases. This CDR3 is 16 amino acids long. Germline assignment: CDR1 LNHNV and CDR2 YYDKDF (reference sequence).

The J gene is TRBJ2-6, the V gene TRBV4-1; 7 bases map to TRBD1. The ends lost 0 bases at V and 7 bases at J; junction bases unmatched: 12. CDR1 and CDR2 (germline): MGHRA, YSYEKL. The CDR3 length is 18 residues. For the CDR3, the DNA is TGCGCCAGCAGCCAAGATTACGGCAGGGGGATAGGTGCCAACGTCCTGACTTTC. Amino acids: CASSQDYGRGIGANVLTF.

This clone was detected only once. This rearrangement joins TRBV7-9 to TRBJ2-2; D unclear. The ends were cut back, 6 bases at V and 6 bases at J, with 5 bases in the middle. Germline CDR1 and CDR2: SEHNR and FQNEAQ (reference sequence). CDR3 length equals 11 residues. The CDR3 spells CASSSPGELFF. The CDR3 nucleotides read TGTGCCAGCAGTTCTCCCGGGGAGCTGTTTTTT.

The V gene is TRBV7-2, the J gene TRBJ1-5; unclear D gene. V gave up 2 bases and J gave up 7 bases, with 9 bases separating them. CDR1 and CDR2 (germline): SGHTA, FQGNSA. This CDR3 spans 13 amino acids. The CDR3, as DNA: TGTGCCAGCAGCTTACGGGGAGGGCAGCCCCAGCATTTT. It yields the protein CASSLRGGQPQHF.

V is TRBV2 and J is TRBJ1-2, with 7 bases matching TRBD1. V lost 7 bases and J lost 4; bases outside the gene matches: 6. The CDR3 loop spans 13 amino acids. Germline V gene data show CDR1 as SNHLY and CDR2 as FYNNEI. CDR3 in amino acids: CASNSGTVYGYTF. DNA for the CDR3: TGTGCCAGCAATTCCGGGACAGTCTATGGCTACACCTTC.

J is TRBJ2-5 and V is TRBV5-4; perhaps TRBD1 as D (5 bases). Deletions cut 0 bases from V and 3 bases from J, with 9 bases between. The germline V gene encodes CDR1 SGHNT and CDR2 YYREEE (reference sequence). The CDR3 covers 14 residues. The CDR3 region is CASSLGIREETQYF. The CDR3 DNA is TGTGCCAGCAGCTTGGGGATCAGGGAAGAGACCCAGTACTTC.

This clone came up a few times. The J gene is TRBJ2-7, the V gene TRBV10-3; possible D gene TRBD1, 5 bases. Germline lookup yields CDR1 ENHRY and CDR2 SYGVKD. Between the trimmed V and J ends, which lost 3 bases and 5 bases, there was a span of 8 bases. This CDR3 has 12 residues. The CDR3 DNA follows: TGTGCCATCAGTGAAATCAGGGACGAGCAGTACTTC. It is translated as CAISEIRDEQYF.

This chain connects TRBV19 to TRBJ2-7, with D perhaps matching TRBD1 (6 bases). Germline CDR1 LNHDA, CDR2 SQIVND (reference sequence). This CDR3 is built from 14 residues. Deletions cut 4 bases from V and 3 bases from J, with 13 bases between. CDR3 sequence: CASSTWSTGYEQYF. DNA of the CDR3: TGTGCCAGTAGTACTTGGTCGACAGGCTACGAGCAGTACTTC.

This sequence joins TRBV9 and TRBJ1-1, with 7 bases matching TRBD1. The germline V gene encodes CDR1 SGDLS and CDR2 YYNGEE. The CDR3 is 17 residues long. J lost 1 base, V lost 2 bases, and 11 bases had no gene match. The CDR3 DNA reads TGTGCCAGCAGCGTGGACGGAGTACAGGGGAGGAACACTGAAGCTTTCTTT. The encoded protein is CASSVDGVQGRNTEAFF. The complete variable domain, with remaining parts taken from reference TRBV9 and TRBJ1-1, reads DSGVTQTPKHLITATGQRVTLRCSPRSGDLSVYWYQQSLDQGLQFLIQYYNGEERAKGNILERFSAQQFPDLHSELNLSSLELGDSALYFCASSVDGVQGRNTEAFFGQGTRLTVV.

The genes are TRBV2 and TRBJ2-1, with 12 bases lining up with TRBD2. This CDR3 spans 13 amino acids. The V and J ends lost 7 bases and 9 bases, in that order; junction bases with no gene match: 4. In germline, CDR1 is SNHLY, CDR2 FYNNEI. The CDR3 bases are TGTGCCAGCATGAGACTAGCGGGGGCTGAGCAGTTCTTC. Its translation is CASMRLAGAEQFF. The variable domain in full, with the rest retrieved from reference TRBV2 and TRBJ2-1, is EPEVTQTPSHQVTQMGQEVILRCVPISNHLYFYWYRQILGQKVEFLVSFYNNEISEKSEIFDDQFSVERPDGSNFTLKIRSTKLEDSAMYFCASMRLAGAEQFFGPGTRLTVL.

CDR3 coding DNA: TGTGCCAGCAGTGAAACGAGGGGGTCAGGGGCCAACGTCCTGACTTTC. Translating gives CASSETRGSGANVLTF. This chain connects TRBV6-4 to TRBJ2-6; D might be TRBD1 (6 bases). The germline gives CDR1 MRHNA, CDR2 SNTAGT. V was trimmed by 3 bases and J by 4 bases, leaving 13 bases between them. The CDR3 extends over 16 amino acids.

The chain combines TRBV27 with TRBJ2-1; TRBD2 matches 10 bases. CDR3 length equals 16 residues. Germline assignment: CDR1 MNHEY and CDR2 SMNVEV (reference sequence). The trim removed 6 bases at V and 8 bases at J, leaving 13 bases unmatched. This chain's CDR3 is CASRDSGTSVFHEQFF. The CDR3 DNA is TGTGCCAGCAGAGACTCCGGGACTAGCGTCTTCCATGAGCAGTTCTTC.

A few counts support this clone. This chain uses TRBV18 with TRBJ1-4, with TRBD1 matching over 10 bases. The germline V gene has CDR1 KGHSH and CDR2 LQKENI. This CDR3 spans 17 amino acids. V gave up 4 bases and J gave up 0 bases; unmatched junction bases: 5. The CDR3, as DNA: TGTGCCAGCTCACTACAGACAGGGGGCTCAACTAATGAAAAACTGTTTTTT. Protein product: CASSLQTGGSTNEKLFF.

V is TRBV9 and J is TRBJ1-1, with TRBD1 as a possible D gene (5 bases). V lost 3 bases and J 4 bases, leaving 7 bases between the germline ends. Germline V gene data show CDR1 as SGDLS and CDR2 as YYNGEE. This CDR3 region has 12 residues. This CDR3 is CASSGDSTEAFF. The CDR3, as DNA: TGTGCCAGCAGCGGTGACAGCACTGAAGCTTTCTTT.

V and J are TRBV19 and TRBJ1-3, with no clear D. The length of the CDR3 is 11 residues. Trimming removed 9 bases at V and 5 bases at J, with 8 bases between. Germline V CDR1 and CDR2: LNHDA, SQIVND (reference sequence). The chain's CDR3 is CASELRNTIYF. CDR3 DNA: TGTGCCAGCGAGCTCCGAAACACCATATATTTT.

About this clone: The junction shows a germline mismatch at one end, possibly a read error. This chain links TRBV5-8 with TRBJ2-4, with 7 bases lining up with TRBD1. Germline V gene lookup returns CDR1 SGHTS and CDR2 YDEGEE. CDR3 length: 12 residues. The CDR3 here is CASSTVSTGLDF. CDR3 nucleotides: TGTGCCAGCAGTACCGTGTCGACAGGGCTGGACTTC.

DNA for the CDR3: TGTGCCATCCAACTAGGGTCGCCCTCACCCCTCCACTTT. Translated: CAIQLGSPSPLHF. J is TRBJ1-6 and V is TRBV6-1; no clear D. Between the trimmed V and J ends, which lost 10 bases and 10 bases, there was a span of 17 bases. Germline CDR1 MNHNS, CDR2 SASEGT. CDR3 length: 13 amino acids.

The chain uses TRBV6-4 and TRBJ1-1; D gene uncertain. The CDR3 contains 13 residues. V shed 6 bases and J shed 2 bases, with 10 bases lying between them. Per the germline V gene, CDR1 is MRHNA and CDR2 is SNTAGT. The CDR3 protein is CASRNTVNTEAFF. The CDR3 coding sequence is TGTGCCAGCAGGAATACAGTTAACACTGAAGCTTTCTTT.

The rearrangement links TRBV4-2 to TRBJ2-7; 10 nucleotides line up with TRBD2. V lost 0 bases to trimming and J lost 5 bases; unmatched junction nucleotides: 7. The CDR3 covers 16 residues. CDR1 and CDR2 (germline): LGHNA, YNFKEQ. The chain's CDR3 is CASSQDLSGGANEQYF. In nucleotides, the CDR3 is TGTGCCAGCAGCCAAGATCTGAGCGGGGGGGCCAACGAGCAGTACTTC.

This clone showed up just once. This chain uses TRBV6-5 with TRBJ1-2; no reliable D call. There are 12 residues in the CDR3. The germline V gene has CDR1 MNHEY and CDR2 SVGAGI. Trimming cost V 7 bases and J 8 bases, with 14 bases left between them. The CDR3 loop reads CASNKPLVGYTF. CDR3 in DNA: TGTGCCAGCAACAAACCGCTGGTCGGCTACACCTTC.

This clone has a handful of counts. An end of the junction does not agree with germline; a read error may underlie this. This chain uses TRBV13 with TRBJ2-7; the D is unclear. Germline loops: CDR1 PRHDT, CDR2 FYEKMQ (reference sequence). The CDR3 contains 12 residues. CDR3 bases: TGTGCCAGCAGCCTAGGGTCTCGCGAGCAGTACTTC. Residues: CASSLGSREQYF.

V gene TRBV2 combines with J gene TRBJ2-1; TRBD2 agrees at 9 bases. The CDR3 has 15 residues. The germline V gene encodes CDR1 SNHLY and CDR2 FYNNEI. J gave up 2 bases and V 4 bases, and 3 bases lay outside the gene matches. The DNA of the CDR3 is TGTGCCAGCAGTGGGGGACTAGCCCCCTACAATGAGCAGTTCTTC. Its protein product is CASSGGLAPYNEQFF.

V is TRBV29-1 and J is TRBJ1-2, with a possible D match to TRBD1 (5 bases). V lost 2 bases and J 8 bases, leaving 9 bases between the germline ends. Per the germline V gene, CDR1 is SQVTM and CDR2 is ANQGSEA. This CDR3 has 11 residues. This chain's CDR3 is CSVESGRGYTF. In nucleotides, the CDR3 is TGCAGCGTTGAATCAGGGCGCGGCTACACCTTC.